The 20 T cell receptor beta chains below come from one sample, sequenced in a study of shared clonotypes between healthy human individuals. The data were produced by immunoSEQ multiplex PCR, yet TCRdb's version contains in-frame clones alone and is incomplete. Of roughly 1.5 million clones in the sample, 95% to 99% are singletons; the top ten hold less than 0.55%. The source material was naive CD4+ T cells sorted from blood. This sample's subset: CD45RA+ positively selected. These receptors originate from a man aged 25 to 40 in good health.

The CDR3 nucleotides are TGTGCCAGCAGCCGAGGACAGTTCACAGATACGCAGTATTTT. This translates into CASSRGQFTDTQYF. The chain combines TRBV5-6 with TRBJ2-3; tentative D call: TRBD1 (6 bases). Trimming shortened V by 4 bases and J by 2 bases, and 11 bases separated the two germline ends. The CDR3 loop spans 14 amino acids. Germline V CDR1 and CDR2: SGHDT, YYEEEE.

This sequence joins TRBV5-1 and TRBJ2-1, with 8 bases lining up with TRBD1. There are 14 residues in the CDR3. From germline, CDR1 is SGHRS and CDR2 YFSETQ. After removal of 4 bases from V and 10 bases from J, the junction contained 10 bases not matched to a gene. Written as DNA, the CDR3 is TGCGCCAGCAGCGCCCAGGGGGCGTATGAGGAGCAGTTCTTC. It yields the protein CASSAQGAYEEQFF.

The V and J genes are TRBV5-4 and TRBJ1-3; D possibly corresponds to TRBD1 (6 bases). The V end was cut by 4 bases, the J end by 3 bases, with 8 bases between. The V gene's germline CDR1 is SGHNT and CDR2 YYREEE (reference sequence). The CDR3 sequence is 13 residues long. CDR3: CASSVDSGNTIYF. Here the CDR3 DNA reads TGTGCCAGCAGCGTGGACAGTGGAAACACCATATATTTT.

The rearrangement uses TRBV30 and TRBJ2-7, with D tentatively TRBD1 or TRBD2 (5 bases each). The CDR3 sequence is 13 residues long. Trimming took 8 bases from V and 2 from J, leaving 16 bases between them. Germline lookup yields CDR1 GTSNPN and CDR2 SVGIG (reference sequence). In nucleotides, the CDR3 is TGTGCCGGTACCCGGGACGGTCCCTACGAGCAGTACTTC. Amino acid sequence: CAGTRDGPYEQYF. Filled out from reference TRBV30 and TRBJ2-7, the complete variable domain reads SQTIHQWPATLVQPVGSPLSLECTVEGTSNPNLYWYRQAAGRGLQLLFYSVGIGQISSEVPQNLSASRPQDRQFILSSKKLLLSDSGFYLCAGTRDGPYEQYFGPGTRLTVT.

The chain combines TRBV4-2 with TRBJ2-7; D possibly uses TRBD1 or TRBD2 (6 bases each). Trimming removed 1 base at V and 2 bases at J, with 18 bases between. Germline CDR1 is LGHNA and CDR2 is YNFKEQ. The CDR3 runs to 17 residues. CDR3 protein: CASSQGARGGRTYEQYF. The CDR3 DNA reads TGTGCCAGCAGCCAAGGGGCCCGTGGGGGGCGGACCTACGAGCAGTACTTC.

J is TRBJ2-3 and V is TRBV5-1; 15 nucleotides line up with TRBD2. Germline values: CDR1 SGHRS, CDR2 YFSETQ. With V trimmed by 3 bases and J by 2 bases, 7 bases remained unmatched. The CDR3 loop spans 18 amino acids. DNA for the CDR3: TGCGCCAGCAGCTCTAAGGGACTAGCGGGAGGTTTCACAGATACGCAGTATTTT. This codes for CASSSKGLAGGFTDTQYF.

The J gene is TRBJ2-3, the V gene TRBV5-1, with 9 bases identical to TRBD2. Germline values: CDR1 SGHRS, CDR2 YFSETQ. V shed 4 bases and J 9 bases; nucleotides not matched to a gene: 3. This CDR3 is 12 amino acids long. The CDR3 DNA follows: TGCGCCAGCAGCCCTAGCGGGAACACGCAGTATTTT. The encoded protein is CASSPSGNTQYF.

This clone was seen just once. The same CDR3 also results from other DNA sequences found in this sample. This rearrangement joins TRBV7-9 to TRBJ1-1; 7 positions agree with TRBD1. Per germline, CDR1 SEHNR and CDR2 FQNEAQ (reference sequence). This CDR3 is built from 14 residues. V was clipped by 2 bases and J by 0 bases; unmatched bases: 0. CDR3 coding DNA: TGTGCCAGCAGCTTACAGGGGGTGAACACTGAAGCTTTCTTT. It is translated as CASSLQGVNTEAFF.

This chain uses TRBV18 with TRBJ1-1; the D is unclear. The CDR3 runs 15 residues. Per germline, CDR1 KGHSH and CDR2 LQKENI. V was trimmed by 0 bases and J by 0 bases, leaving 8 bases between them. CDR3 DNA: TGTGCCAGCTCACCACCGGCAGGCATGAACACTGAAGCTTTCTTT. Translation: CASSPPAGMNTEAFF.

The chain recombines TRBV7-9 with TRBJ2-7, with 8 bases fitting TRBD1. CDR1 and CDR2 (germline): SEHNR, FQNEAQ (reference sequence). The length of the CDR3 is 17 residues. V lost 5 bases to trimming and J lost 1 base; unmatched junction nucleotides: 13. As DNA, the CDR3 is TGTGCCAGCAGCCCCCGTTTTCTGACAGGGGAATCCTACGAGCAGTACTTC. This encodes CASSPRFLTGESYEQYF.

CDR3 sequence reads: CASSLTGQSRTDTQYF. CDR3 nucleotide sequence: TGTGCCAGCAGCTTGACAGGACAGAGCCGCACAGATACGCAGTATTTT. V is TRBV9 and J is TRBJ2-3, with D possibly being TRBD1 (6 bases). V was pared by 4 bases and J by 1 base, with 16 bases between. Looked up from germline, CDR1 is SGDLS and CDR2 is YYNGEE. This CDR3 has 16 amino acids. The full variable domain, with the rest looked up from reference TRBV9 and TRBJ2-3, is DSGVTQTPKHLITATGQRVTLRCSPRSGDLSVYWYQQSLDQGLQFLIQYYNGEERAKGNILERFSAQQFPDLHSELNLSSLELGDSALYFCASSLTGQSRTDTQYFGPGTRLTVL.

The chain employs TRBV9 and TRBJ2-1, with 7 nucleotides matching TRBD1. The CDR3 spans 15 residues. J gave up 3 bases and V 3 bases, and 6 bases lay outside the gene matches. Germline CDR1 and CDR2: SGDLS and YYNGEE. The CDR3 DNA reads TGTGCCAGCAGCGCCCGAGGGACAGACTACAATGAGCAGTTCTTC. As protein: CASSARGTDYNEQFF.

The chain uses TRBV28 and TRBJ1-1, with 7 bases identical to TRBD1. The germline gives CDR1 MDHEN, CDR2 SYDVKM. Losses at the gene ends were 7 bases for V and 7 bases for J; bases not matched to a gene: 9. The CDR3 has 13 amino acids. CDR3 protein: CASTHTGVVEAFF. CDR3 in DNA: TGTGCCAGCACTCATACAGGGGTGGTTGAAGCTTTCTTT.

The chain carries TRBV2 and TRBJ2-3, with unresolved D. CDR3 length: 11 residues. Germline CDR1 reads SNHLY; CDR2 reads FYNNEI. Between the trimmed V and J ends, which lost 7 bases and 8 bases, there was a span of 10 bases. CDR3 nucleotide sequence: TGTGCCAGCATCCGGGTGACTACGCAGTATTTT. Translating it yields CASIRVTTQYF.

CDR3 loop: CASSPAGLPQETQYF. The CDR3 DNA sequence: TGTGCCAGCTCACCGGCCGGATTACCCCAAGAGACCCAGTACTTC. J is TRBJ2-5 and V is TRBV18; no clear D. This CDR3 spans 15 amino acids. V gave up 3 bases and J gave up 1 base, with 12 bases separating them. From germline, CDR1 is KGHSH and CDR2 LQKENI.

The chain recombines TRBV25-1 with TRBJ2-2; no clear D. The germline gives CDR1 MGHDK, CDR2 SYGVNS. The CDR3 totals 16 residues. Trimming left V 1 base short and J 4 bases short, with 13 bases between. CDR3 DNA sequence: TGTGCCAGCAGTGAATCCTCTTCACCTGGCACCGGGGAGCTGTTTTTT. It codes for CASSESSSPGTGELFF.

The rearrangement joins TRBV25-1 to TRBJ2-2; D not resolved. V was pared by 1 base and J by 5 bases, with 5 bases between. The CDR3 covers 13 residues. CDR1 and CDR2 from the germline V gene are MGHDK and SYGVNS. In DNA form, the CDR3 reads TGTGCCAGCAGTGAATCGGCGACCGGGGAGCTGTTTTTT. It codes for CASSESATGELFF.

In this sample, this clone turned up once. The rearrangement uses TRBV19 and TRBJ2-3; 7 bases match TRBD1. This CDR3 has 15 residues. The V segment lost 9 bases and the J segment 5 bases; nucleotides outside the gene matches: 14. The V gene's germline CDR1 is LNHDA and CDR2 SQIVND (reference sequence). CDR3 in amino acids: CASCSSSGTVDTQYF. CDR3 DNA: TGTGCCAGCTGCTCCTCGTCAGGGACAGTAGATACGCAGTATTTT. The variable domain in full, with the rest retrieved from reference TRBV19 and TRBJ2-3, is DGGITQSPKYLFRKEGQNVTLSCEQNLNHDAMYWYRQDPGQGLRLIYYSQIVNDFQKGDIAEGYSVSREKKESFPLTVTSAQKNPTAFYLCASCSSSGTVDTQYFGPGTRLTVL.

The V gene is TRBV11-3, the J gene TRBJ2-5; D may be TRBD2 (6 bases). Germline V CDR1 and CDR2: SGHNT, YENEEA. This CDR3 has 13 residues. The ends were cut back, 6 bases at V and 0 bases at J, with 8 bases in the middle. The CDR3 region is CASSRDYQETQYF. The CDR3 nucleotides read TGTGCCAGCAGTCGGGACTACCAAGAGACCCAGTACTTC.

A note on this clone: Mismatch with germline at one junction end may stem from a read error. V is TRBV19 and J is TRBJ2-3, with a possible D match to TRBD1 (6 bases). Germline V gene data show CDR1 as LNHDA and CDR2 as SQIVND (reference sequence). The CDR3 runs to 16 residues. This CDR3 is CASSLDRSSSTDTQYF. The CDR3 nucleotides read TGTGCCAGTAGTTTAGACAGGTCTTCTAGCACAGATACGCAGTATTTT.